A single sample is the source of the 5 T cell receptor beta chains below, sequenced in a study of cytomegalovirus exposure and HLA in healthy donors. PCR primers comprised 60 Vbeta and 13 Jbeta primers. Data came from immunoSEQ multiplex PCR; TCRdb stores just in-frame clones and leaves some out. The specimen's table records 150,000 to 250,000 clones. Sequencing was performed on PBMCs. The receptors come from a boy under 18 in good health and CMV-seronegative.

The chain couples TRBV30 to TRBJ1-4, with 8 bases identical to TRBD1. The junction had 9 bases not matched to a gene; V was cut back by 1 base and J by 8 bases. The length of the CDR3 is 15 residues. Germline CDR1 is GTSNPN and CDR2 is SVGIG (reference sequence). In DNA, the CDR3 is TGTGCCTGGAGTGACCGACAGGGGATAGAGGAAAAACTGTTTTTT. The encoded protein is CAWSDRQGIEEKLFF.

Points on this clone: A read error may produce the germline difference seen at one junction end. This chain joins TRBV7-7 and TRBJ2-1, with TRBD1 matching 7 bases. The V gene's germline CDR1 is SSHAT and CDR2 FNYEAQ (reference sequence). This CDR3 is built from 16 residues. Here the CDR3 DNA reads TGTGCTAGCAGCACGAGTCAAGGGGGCAAGGAAAATGAGCAGTTCTTC. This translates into CASSTSQGGKENEQFF.

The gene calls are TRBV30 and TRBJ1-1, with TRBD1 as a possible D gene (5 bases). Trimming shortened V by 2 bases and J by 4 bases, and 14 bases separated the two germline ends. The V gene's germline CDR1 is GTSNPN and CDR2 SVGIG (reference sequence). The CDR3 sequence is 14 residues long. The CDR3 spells CAWSKGWGGTEAFF. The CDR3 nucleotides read TGTGCCTGGAGTAAGGGATGGGGGGGCACTGAAGCTTTCTTT.

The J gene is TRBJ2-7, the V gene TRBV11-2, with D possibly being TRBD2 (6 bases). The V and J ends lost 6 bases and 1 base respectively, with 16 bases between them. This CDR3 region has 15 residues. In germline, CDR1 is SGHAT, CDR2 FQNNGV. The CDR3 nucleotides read TGTGCCAGCAGTTTGCCGGGACTCAAGTCCTACGAGCAGTACTTC. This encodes CASSLPGLKSYEQYF. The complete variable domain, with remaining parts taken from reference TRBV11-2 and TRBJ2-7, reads EAGVAQSPRYKIIEKRQSVAFWCNPISGHATLYWYQQILGQGPKLLIQFQNNGVVDDSQLPKDRFSAERLKGVDSTLKIQPAKLEDSAVYLCASSLPGLKSYEQYFGPGTRLTVT.

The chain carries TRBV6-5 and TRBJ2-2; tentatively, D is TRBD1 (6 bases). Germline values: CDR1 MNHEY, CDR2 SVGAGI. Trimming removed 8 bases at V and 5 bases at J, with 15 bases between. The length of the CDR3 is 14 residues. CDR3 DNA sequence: TGTGCCAGCCATACAGGGAAAGCGACCGGGGAGCTGTTTTTT. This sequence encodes CASHTGKATGELFF.